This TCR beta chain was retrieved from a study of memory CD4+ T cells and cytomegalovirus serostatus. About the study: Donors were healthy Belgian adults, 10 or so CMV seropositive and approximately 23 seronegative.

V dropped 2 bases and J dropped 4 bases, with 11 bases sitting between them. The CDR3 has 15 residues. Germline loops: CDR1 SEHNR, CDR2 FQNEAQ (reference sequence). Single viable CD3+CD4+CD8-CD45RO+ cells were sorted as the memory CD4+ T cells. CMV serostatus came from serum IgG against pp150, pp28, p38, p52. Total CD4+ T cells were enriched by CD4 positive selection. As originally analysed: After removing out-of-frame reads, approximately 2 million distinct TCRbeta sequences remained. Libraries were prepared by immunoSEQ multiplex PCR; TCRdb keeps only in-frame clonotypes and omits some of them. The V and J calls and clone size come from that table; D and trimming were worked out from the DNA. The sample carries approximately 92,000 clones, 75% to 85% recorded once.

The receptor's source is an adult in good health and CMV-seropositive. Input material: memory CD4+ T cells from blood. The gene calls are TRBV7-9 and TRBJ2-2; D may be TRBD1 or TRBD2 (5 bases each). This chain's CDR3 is CASSLFQGRTGELFF. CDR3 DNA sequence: TGTGCCAGCAGCTTATTCCAGGGACGCACCGGGGAGCTGTTTTTT.